Listed below are T cell receptor beta chains from one sample, sequenced in a study of blood T cell repertoires in COVID-19. Only in-frame clones appear in the TCRdb table, and some are missing; sequencing was by immunoSEQ multiplex PCR. This sample carries 250,000 or so clones, around 82% of them seen once, and the ten largest clones take roughly 4.7%. The sample consisted of peripheral blood. The receptors here all came from a woman in her 70s with acute or convalescent COVID-19. Both conserved end residues are part of each CDR3. A D gene is named only where the DNA matches it firmly. The size field is filled for only some rows; it gives once, few, many or a size class.

CDR3nt: TGCGCCAGCAGCTTGGAATCCGGAGCGGGGTCCTACGAGCAGTACTTC
CDR3aa: CASSLESGAGSYEQYF
v_gene: TRBV5-1
d_gene: TRBD2
j_gene: TRBJ2-7
abundance: NA

CDR3nt: TGCGCCAGCAGTGAAGGGACAAAAGCTTTCTTT
CDR3aa: CASSEGTKAFF
v_gene: TRBV10-1
d_gene: NA
j_gene: TRBJ1-1
abundance: NA

CDR3nt: TGTGCCAGCAGCTTGGGACAGGGGTCCTACAATGAGCAGTTCTTC
CDR3aa: CASSLGQGSYNEQFF
v_gene: TRBV7-2
d_gene: TRBD1
j_gene: TRBJ2-1
abundance: NA

CDR3nt: TGTGCCAGCAGTCGCAAGCCGGGACAGGGACTTTCAACTAATGAAAAACTGTTTTTT
CDR3aa: CASSRKPGQGLSTNEKLFF
v_gene: TRBV27
d_gene: TRBD1
j_gene: TRBJ1-4
abundance: NA

CDR3nt: TGTGCCAGCAGCTACGGGACAGGGATTAATTCACCCCTCCACTTT
CDR3aa: CASSYGTGINSPLHF
v_gene: TRBV5-4
d_gene: TRBD1
j_gene: TRBJ1-6
abundance: NA

CDR3nt: TGCGCCAGCAGCGCCCGGACAGGAAACACCGGGGAGCTGTTTTTT
CDR3aa: CASSARTGNTGELFF
v_gene: TRBV5-1
d_gene: TRBD1
j_gene: TRBJ2-2
abundance: NA

CDR3nt: TGTGCCAGCAGTCAACAGTTACGCAATGAGCAGTTCTTC
CDR3aa: CASSQQLRNEQFF
v_gene: TRBV6-5
d_gene: NA
j_gene: TRBJ2-1
abundance: NA

CDR3nt: TGCGCCAGCAGCTTGGGGGGCGAGGGAAACACCATATATTTT
CDR3aa: CASSLGGEGNTIYF
v_gene: TRBV5-1
d_gene: NA
j_gene: TRBJ1-3
abundance: NA

CDR3nt: TGCGCCAGCAGCGTGGGACAGCCAGTCTCTGGAAACACCATATATTTT
CDR3aa: CASSVGQPVSGNTIYF
v_gene: TRBV5-1
d_gene: TRBD1
j_gene: TRBJ1-3
abundance: NA

CDR3nt: TGTGCCAGCAGTTACGAGGGTCAGAACACTGAAGCTTTCTTT
CDR3aa: CASSYEGQNTEAFF
v_gene: TRBV6-6
d_gene: NA
j_gene: TRBJ1-1
abundance: NA

CDR3nt: TGTGCCAGCAGTCGACTAGCGGGGATGGTCTACGAGCAGTACTTC
CDR3aa: CASSRLAGMVYEQYF
v_gene: TRBV7-9
d_gene: TRBD2
j_gene: TRBJ2-7
abundance: NA

CDR3nt: TGTGCCAGCAGTGAGGCTGGAGGGACTCAGCCCCAGCATTTT
CDR3aa: CASSEAGGTQPQHF
v_gene: TRBV25-1
d_gene: NA
j_gene: TRBJ1-5
abundance: NA

CDR3nt: TGCGCCAGCAGCCAGTTTCCGACCGGGACAGCCTTCTATGGCTACACCTTC
CDR3aa: CASSQFPTGTAFYGYTF
v_gene: TRBV4-1
d_gene: TRBD1
j_gene: TRBJ1-2
abundance: NA

CDR3nt: TGTGCCAGCAGTTACCCAGGGGACCGGCGGAATTGGAATTCACCCCTCCACTTT
CDR3aa: CASSYPGDRRNWNSPLHF
v_gene: TRBV6-2/TRBV6-3
d_gene: NA
j_gene: TRBJ1-6
abundance: NA

CDR3nt: TGTGCCATCAAGAGGGACAGGGGGTTAAGTGAGCAGTTCTTC
CDR3aa: CAIKRDRGLSEQFF
v_gene: TRBV10-3
d_gene: TRBD1
j_gene: TRBJ2-1
abundance: NA

CDR3nt: TGTGCCAGCTCATTGGACAGGTATCAGCCCCAGCATTTT
CDR3aa: CASSLDRYQPQHF
v_gene: TRBV6-5
d_gene: TRBD1
j_gene: TRBJ1-5
abundance: NA

CDR3nt: TGTGCCAGCAGTTTAGACAGCGCGAACACCGGGGAGCTGTTTTTT
CDR3aa: CASSLDSANTGELFF
v_gene: TRBV28
d_gene: NA
j_gene: TRBJ2-2
abundance: NA

CDR3nt: TGTGCCAGCAGCTCGACTAGTGTGGCGCAGTTCTTC
CDR3aa: CASSSTSVAQFF
v_gene: TRBV12-3/TRBV12-4
d_gene: NA
j_gene: TRBJ2-1
abundance: once

CDR3nt: TGCAGCTTCCGCAGGGGGCTAGGCACTGAAGCTTTCTTT
CDR3aa: CSFRRGLGTEAFF
v_gene: TRBV29-1
d_gene: TRBD1
j_gene: TRBJ1-1
abundance: NA

CDR3nt: TGTGCCAGCAGTTCAACAGGGGCGGGTTATCAGCCCCAGCATTTT
CDR3aa: CASSSTGAGYQPQHF
v_gene: TRBV7-9
d_gene: TRBD1
j_gene: TRBJ1-5
abundance: NA

CDR3nt: TGTGCCAGCAGCTTGGGGGCGGCCTCCGGGGGGTACTATGGCTACACCTTC
CDR3aa: CASSLGAASGGYYGYTF
v_gene: TRBV5-4
d_gene: NA
j_gene: TRBJ1-2
abundance: NA

CDR3nt: TGTGCCAGCAGTTACCCGTTGACAGAGATCAATCAGCCCCAGCATTTT
CDR3aa: CASSYPLTEINQPQHF
v_gene: TRBV6-5
d_gene: NA
j_gene: TRBJ1-5
abundance: NA

CDR3nt: TGTGCCAGCAGTATTCACAGGGGTACCGGGGAGCTGTTTTTT
CDR3aa: CASSIHRGTGELFF
v_gene: TRBV27
d_gene: TRBD1
j_gene: TRBJ2-2
abundance: NA

CDR3nt: TGTGCCAGCAGTCCCTTCGGAACAGCTAACTATGGCTACACCTTC
CDR3aa: CASSPFGTANYGYTF
v_gene: TRBV27
d_gene: NA
j_gene: TRBJ1-2
abundance: NA

CDR3nt: TGCGCCAGCAGCGATCTACTAGCGGGGGGTCTCCTGGGCCATGAGCAGTTCTTC
CDR3aa: CASSDLLAGGLLGHEQFF
v_gene: TRBV10-1
d_gene: TRBD2
j_gene: TRBJ2-1
abundance: NA

CDR3nt: TGCGCCAGCAGCTTGGAAGGGGCGGCGGCGATGAACACTGAAGCTTTCTTT
CDR3aa: CASSLEGAAAMNTEAFF
v_gene: TRBV5-1
d_gene: NA
j_gene: TRBJ1-1
abundance: NA

CDR3nt: TGTGCCAGCAGCCTCGGACAGGGGAAGCCCCAGCATTTT
CDR3aa: CASSLGQGKPQHF
v_gene: TRBV6-2/TRBV6-3
d_gene: TRBD1
j_gene: TRBJ1-5
abundance: once

CDR3nt: TGTGCCAGCAGTCAGTCGACAGAACCCTACGAGCAGTACTTC
CDR3aa: CASSQSTEPYEQYF
v_gene: TRBV28
d_gene: NA
j_gene: TRBJ2-7
abundance: NA

CDR3nt: TGTGCCATCAGGGAGGGGGCTGGCTCTGGAAACACCATATATTTT
CDR3aa: CAIREGAGSGNTIYF
v_gene: TRBV10-3
d_gene: TRBD1
j_gene: TRBJ1-3
abundance: NA

CDR3nt: TGTGCCATCAGTGAGAAGGACAGGGGGTACGGAGAGACCCAGTACTTC
CDR3aa: CAISEKDRGYGETQYF
v_gene: TRBV10-3
d_gene: TRBD1
j_gene: TRBJ2-5
abundance: NA

CDR3nt: TGTGCCAGTAGTACTTGGACAGGTAGCAATCAGCCCCAGCATTTT
CDR3aa: CASSTWTGSNQPQHF
v_gene: TRBV19
d_gene: TRBD1
j_gene: TRBJ1-5
abundance: NA

CDR3nt: TGTGCCAGCAGCCCCCAAGCGAACACTGAAGCTTTCTTT
CDR3aa: CASSPQANTEAFF
v_gene: TRBV7-8
d_gene: NA
j_gene: TRBJ1-1
abundance: NA

CDR3nt: TGCAGCGCCATGACAGGCTACTCCTCTGGAAACACCATATATTTT
CDR3aa: CSAMTGYSSGNTIYF
v_gene: TRBV29-1
d_gene: NA
j_gene: TRBJ1-3
abundance: once

CDR3nt: TGTGCCAGCAGCCAATATCAGGGCGCCTACGAGCAGTACTTC
CDR3aa: CASSQYQGAYEQYF
v_gene: TRBV3-1/TRBV3-2
d_gene: NA
j_gene: TRBJ2-7
abundance: once

CDR3nt: TGCGCCAGCAGCCAAGATGATCGAGGACAGGGGAGTGACTATGGCTACACCTTC
CDR3aa: CASSQDDRGQGSDYGYTF
v_gene: TRBV4-3
d_gene: TRBD1
j_gene: TRBJ1-2
abundance: NA

CDR3nt: TGTGCCAGCGGTATGGGGCCCACATCCTACGAGCAGTACTTC
CDR3aa: CASGMGPTSYEQYF
v_gene: TRBV6-5
d_gene: NA
j_gene: TRBJ2-7
abundance: NA

CDR3nt: TGCGCCAGCTCCGACTCTACAGGGTCCACTGAAGCTTTCTTT
CDR3aa: CASSDSTGSTEAFF
v_gene: TRBV10-1
d_gene: NA
j_gene: TRBJ1-1
abundance: NA

CDR3nt: TGTGCCAGCTCACCATTAATTGCGAGATTGGACAGGTCTTGGAACACTGAAGCTTTCTTT
CDR3aa: CASSPLIARLDRSWNTEAFF
v_gene: TRBV18
d_gene: TRBD1
j_gene: TRBJ1-1
abundance: NA

CDR3nt: TGTGCCAGCTCGCTACAGGGTCCTACCTCTGGGGCCAACGTCCTGACTTTC
CDR3aa: CASSLQGPTSGANVLTF
v_gene: TRBV18
d_gene: NA
j_gene: TRBJ2-6
abundance: NA

CDR3nt: TGTGCCAGCAGCTTCGGGACACAAGTCACAGATACGCAGTATTTT
CDR3aa: CASSFGTQVTDTQYF
v_gene: TRBV11-2
d_gene: NA
j_gene: TRBJ2-3
abundance: NA

CDR3nt: TGTGCCAGCAGCCTCACCACAGGGGGCGTTAGCAATCAGCCCCAGCATTTT
CDR3aa: CASSLTTGGVSNQPQHF
v_gene: TRBV7-8
d_gene: TRBD1
j_gene: TRBJ1-5
abundance: many

CDR3nt: TGTGCCAGCAGCCAAGGCCTAGGAGGACTCTATGGCTACACCTTC
CDR3aa: CASSQGLGGLYGYTF
v_gene: TRBV14
d_gene: NA
j_gene: TRBJ1-2
abundance: NA

CDR3nt: TGTGCCAGCAGCGAAAACCCGGGACAGGCAGGACCACCCCTCCACTTT
CDR3aa: CASSENPGQAGPPLHF
v_gene: TRBV5-4
d_gene: TRBD1
j_gene: TRBJ1-6
abundance: NA

CDR3nt: TGTGCCAGCAGTGACGCATTATCAGGGAACACTGAAGCTTTCTTT
CDR3aa: CASSDALSGNTEAFF
v_gene: TRBV25-1
d_gene: NA
j_gene: TRBJ1-1
abundance: NA

CDR3nt: TGCGCCAGCAGCCAAGATCTGAGAACTGAAGCTTTCTTT
CDR3aa: CASSQDLRTEAFF
v_gene: TRBV4-3
d_gene: NA
j_gene: TRBJ1-1
abundance: NA

CDR3nt: TGCGCCAGCAGCCAAGAGCGGACAGGGAATTTTAATCAGCCCCAGCATTTT
CDR3aa: CASSQERTGNFNQPQHF
v_gene: TRBV4-1
d_gene: TRBD1
j_gene: TRBJ1-5
abundance: NA

CDR3nt: TGTGCCAGCAGCGGGGGGTACGCCATGAACACTGAAGCTTTCTTT
CDR3aa: CASSGGYAMNTEAFF
v_gene: TRBV5-4
d_gene: NA
j_gene: TRBJ1-1
abundance: NA

CDR3nt: TGTGCCAGCTCACCACCGGCGGGGGATGGCTACACCTTC
CDR3aa: CASSPPAGDGYTF
v_gene: TRBV18
d_gene: NA
j_gene: TRBJ1-2
abundance: NA

CDR3nt: TGCAGTGCTAGTTTTAGCGGCGGAGCCTACGAGCAGTACTTC
CDR3aa: CSASFSGGAYEQYF
v_gene: TRBV20-1
d_gene: NA
j_gene: TRBJ2-7
abundance: NA

CDR3nt: TGTGCCAGCAGCTTAGCGATGCAGAGTGAGGAGTTCTTC
CDR3aa: CASSLAMQSEEFF
v_gene: TRBV7-2
d_gene: NA
j_gene: TRBJ2-1
abundance: NA

CDR3nt: TGTGCCAGCAGCTTGGTTCCGGAGGGCTATGGCTACACCTTC
CDR3aa: CASSLVPEGYGYTF
v_gene: TRBV5-4
d_gene: NA
j_gene: TRBJ1-2
abundance: NA

CDR3nt: TGTGCCAGCAGGCCATTTAAGGGGGACACTGAAGCTTTCTTT
CDR3aa: CASRPFKGDTEAFF
v_gene: TRBV7-9
d_gene: NA
j_gene: TRBJ1-1
abundance: once

CDR3nt: TGTGCCAGCAGCTTAGGGACAGGGAGTTCACCCCTCCACTTT
CDR3aa: CASSLGTGSSPLHF
v_gene: TRBV14
d_gene: TRBD1
j_gene: TRBJ1-6
abundance: few